The 25 T cell receptor beta chains below were found in one sample sequenced in a study of blood T cell repertoires in COVID-19 (dated by TCRdb to 2019 to 2021). The method was the immunoSEQ multiplex PCR assay. TCRdb's version of the immuneACCESS table is confined to in-frame rearrangements and falls short of the full clone set. An unresolved V gene accounts for under half of the shortfall where checked; the remainder is of unknown origin. A total of over 200,000 clones appear in this sample, 70% to 90% of them only once. The ten biggest clones cover 11% of the sample. Sequencing was done on a sample of PBMCs or T cells enriched from blood (not recorded which). The receptor set was obtained from a man aged 25 to 40 who had recovered from COVID-19.

The J gene is TRBJ1-3, the V gene TRBV10-1; D might be TRBD1 (6 bases). V lost 10 bases and J lost 0, with 10 bases in between. Germline V CDR1 and CDR2: WNHNN, SYGVQD (reference sequence). CDR3 length: 13 residues. The DNA for the CDR3 is TGCGCCACCCGACAGGCCTCTGGAAACACCATATATTTT. Translating it yields CATRQASGNTIYF.

CDR3 sequence: CASSPLDIAFAEQFF. Written as DNA, the CDR3 is TGTGCCAGCTCACCACTAGATATAGCCTTCGCTGAGCAGTTCTTC. This chain links TRBV18 with TRBJ2-1; no clear D gene. Germline V gene sequence: CDR1 KGHSH, CDR2 LQKENI. Trimming shortened V by 1 base and J by 9 bases, and 16 bases separated the two germline ends. The CDR3 has 15 amino acids.

This clone was counted at least ten times. The chain carries TRBV4-1 and TRBJ1-2, with TRBD1 as a possible D gene (6 bases). The V gene's germline CDR1 is MGHRA and CDR2 YSYEKL. Deletions cut 0 bases from V and 3 bases from J, with 20 bases between. This CDR3 is built from 18 residues. CDR3 amino acids: CASSQEEQSGQSYYGYTF. CDR3 bases: TGCGCCAGCAGCCAAGAAGAACAATCAGGACAGTCCTACTATGGCTACACCTTC.

The V and J genes are TRBV5-6 and TRBJ2-2; D remains ambiguous. The CDR3 has 16 amino acids. Germline CDR1 and CDR2: SGHDT and YYEEEE. V was pared by 1 base and J by 2 bases, with 12 bases between. In DNA form, the CDR3 reads TGTGCCAGCAGCTTGACCACACACGTCAACACCGGGGAGCTGTTTTTT. Protein sequence: CASSLTTHVNTGELFF.

This clone was found a few times. The genes are TRBV6-1 and TRBJ2-1; D uncertain. Germline V gene data show CDR1 as MNHNS and CDR2 as SASEGT. This CDR3 comprises 12 residues. V was trimmed by 0 bases and J by 8 bases, leaving 5 bases between them. CDR3 amino acids: CASSEARYEQFF. The CDR3 region has the DNA TGTGCCAGCAGTGAAGCGAGGTATGAGCAGTTCTTC.

The chain combines TRBV4-3 with TRBJ1-1, with a tentative D call TRBD1 (5 bases). CDR3 length equals 14 residues. Trimming took 1 base from V and 11 from J, leaving 17 bases between them. Germline loops: CDR1 LGHNA, CDR2 YSLEER. CDR3 sequence: CASSQVGGYAGAFF. In DNA form, the CDR3 reads TGCGCCAGCAGCCAAGTGGGGGGTTACGCCGGGGCTTTCTTT.

This chain joins TRBV5-4 and TRBJ1-6; no firm D call. Looked up from germline, CDR1 is SGHNT and CDR2 is YYREEE (reference sequence). The V end was cut by 3 bases, the J end by 7 bases, with 14 bases between. The CDR3 consists of 15 residues. CDR3 region: CASSSEWGVNSPLHF. The CDR3 bases are TGTGCCAGCAGCTCAGAGTGGGGAGTAAATTCACCCCTCCACTTT.

This sequence joins TRBV6-5 and TRBJ2-7; a possible D gene is TRBD1 (5 bases). V shed 0 bases and J shed 5 bases, with 14 bases lying between them. The CDR3 runs 15 residues. Per germline, CDR1 MNHEY and CDR2 SVGAGI. The chain's CDR3 is CASSYSGLGVNEQYF. For the CDR3, the DNA is TGTGCCAGCAGTTACTCCGGCCTAGGGGTTAACGAGCAGTACTTC.

In its sample, this clone was seen once. The chain recombines TRBV30 with TRBJ1-2, with 8 bases matching TRBD1. The germline gives CDR1 GTSNPN, CDR2 SVGIG (reference sequence). The CDR3 covers 15 residues. Unmatched junction bases numbered 6, after V lost 1 base and J lost 2 bases. CDR3 sequence: CAWSARTGFNYGYTF. The CDR3 bases are TGTGCCTGGAGTGCGAGGACAGGGTTCAACTATGGCTACACCTTC.

The V and J genes are TRBV6-5 and TRBJ1-1; 9 bases are a match to TRBD1. From germline, CDR1 is MNHEY and CDR2 SVGAGI. With V trimmed by 7 bases and J by 7 bases, 10 bases remained unmatched. The CDR3 runs 14 residues. This CDR3 reads CASTKIQGASEAFF. As DNA, the CDR3 is TGTGCCAGCACCAAAATACAGGGGGCAAGTGAAGCTTTCTTT.

The chain employs TRBV10-1 and TRBJ1-1; maybe TRBD1 (5 bases). This CDR3 is 15 amino acids long. Germline-derived CDR1 and CDR2 are WNHNN and SYGVQD (reference sequence). The germline V and J ends were trimmed by 10 bases and 4 bases, with 22 bases remaining between them. In DNA, the CDR3 is TGCGCCACCAAATATACACTTAACGGGGGCACTGAAGCTTTCTTT. It is translated as CATKYTLNGGTEAFF.

The chain carries TRBV5-1 and TRBJ1-1, with D possibly matching TRBD1 (6 bases). CDR1 SGHRS and CDR2 YFSETQ come from the germline V gene. Trimming left V 0 bases short and J 4 bases short, with 7 bases between. The CDR3 length is 13 residues. The CDR3 region is CASSLEGGTEAFF. Written as DNA, the CDR3 is TGCGCCAGCAGCTTGGAAGGGGGCACTGAAGCTTTCTTT.

This clone appeared once. The V and J genes are TRBV19 and TRBJ1-5, with D hard to call. Deletions cut 7 bases from V and 4 bases from J, with 17 bases between. The CDR3 totals 15 residues. Germline assignment: CDR1 LNHDA and CDR2 SQIVND (reference sequence). The CDR3 DNA sequence: TGTGCCAGTACCCGTGGGATTGGGAGAAATCAGCCCCAGCATTTT. Protein sequence: CASTRGIGRNQPQHF.

V is TRBV12-3 or TRBV12-4 and J is TRBJ2-1; D is uncertain. The CDR3 runs to 11 residues. Trimming took 2 bases from V and 14 from J, leaving 10 bases between them. The CDR3 spells CASSLTRGEFF. The CDR3 nucleotides are TGTGCCAGCAGTTTAACCCGAGGAGAGTTCTTC.

The chain employs TRBV2 and TRBJ1-2; TRBD1 aligns across 7 bases. The CDR3 contains 15 residues. Unmatched junction bases numbered 7, after V lost 3 bases and J lost 3 bases. Germline V gene data show CDR1 as SNHLY and CDR2 as FYNNEI. The CDR3 is CASSDRDSQYYGYTF. The CDR3 DNA follows: TGTGCCAGCAGTGACCGGGACAGTCAATACTATGGCTACACCTTC.

On this clone itself: A junction end diverges from the germline sequence, so it may reflect a read error. V usage is TRBV29-1 and J usage is TRBJ2-3; 8 bases align to TRBD1. The CDR3 length is 16 residues. Germline CDR1 reads SQVTM; CDR2 reads ANQGSEA. The CDR3 protein is CSVEGPRQGRTDTQYF. For the CDR3, the DNA is TGCAGCGTCGAAGGCCCTCGACAGGGGAGAACAGATACGCAGTATTTT.

The chain has TRBV19 and TRBJ2-7; TRBD2 matches at 7 bases. The CDR3 loop spans 13 amino acids. Germline assignment: CDR1 LNHDA and CDR2 SQIVND (reference sequence). The J segment lost 3 bases and the V segment lost 5 bases, leaving 4 bases of the junction unmatched. CDR3 region: CASSLGLVYEQYF. CDR3 DNA sequence: TGTGCCAGTAGTCTCGGACTAGTCTACGAGCAGTACTTC.

The chain employs TRBV7-2 and TRBJ2-7; D unclear. V lost 2 bases and J 3 bases, leaving 11 bases between the germline ends. This CDR3 has 14 residues. Germline assignment: CDR1 SGHTA and CDR2 FQGNSA. For the CDR3, the DNA is TGTGCCAGCAGCTTATGGGCCTACAACTACGAGCAGTACTTC. It translates to CASSLWAYNYEQYF.

The chain recombines TRBV6-2 or TRBV6-3 with TRBJ1-2, with a weak D call TRBD1 (6 bases). Looked up from germline, CDR1 is MNHEY and CDR2 is SVGEGT. The germline V and J ends were trimmed by 2 bases and 3 bases, with 13 bases remaining between them. The CDR3 is made up of 15 amino acids. The CDR3 loop reads CASSYPEAGDYGYTF. Written as DNA, the CDR3 is TGTGCCAGCAGTTACCCTGAGGCAGGGGACTATGGCTACACCTTC.

The CDR3 DNA reads TGTGCCAGCAGCTTAGGAGCGGGGGTCCCCTACAATGAGCAGTTCTTC. It specifies CASSLGAGVPYNEQFF. This rearrangement joins TRBV13 to TRBJ2-1; 8 bases match TRBD2. Germline V gives CDR1 PRHDT, CDR2 FYEKMQ (reference sequence). CDR3 size: 16 residues. With V trimmed by 0 bases and J by 2 bases, 3 bases remained unmatched.

The CDR3 protein is CASSPRQATEAFF. DNA of the CDR3: TGTGCCAGCAGCCCTCGACAGGCCACTGAAGCTTTCTTT. J is TRBJ1-1 and V is TRBV3-1 (or the pseudogene TRBV3-2); a weak D match, TRBD1 (6 bases). The CDR3 is made up of 13 amino acids. With 4 bases removed from V and 4 bases from J, the gap between germline ends came to 10 bases. Per germline, CDR1 LGHDT and CDR2 YNNKEL (reference sequence).

This chain connects TRBV19 to TRBJ2-2; D remains unclear. This CDR3 is built from 14 residues. Germline V gene lookup returns CDR1 LNHDA and CDR2 SQIVND (reference sequence). Trimming shortened V by 7 bases and J by 0 bases, and 9 bases separated the two germline ends. CDR3 protein: CASTPRANTGELFF. The CDR3 DNA reads TGTGCCAGTACGCCGCGAGCGAACACCGGGGAGCTGTTTTTT. The whole variable domain, remainder taken from reference TRBV19 and TRBJ2-2, is DGGITQSPKYLFRKEGQNVTLSCEQNLNHDAMYWYRQDPGQGLRLIYYSQIVNDFQKGDIAEGYSVSREKKESFPLTVTSAQKNPTAFYLCASTPRANTGELFFGEGSRLTVL.

J is TRBJ2-7 and V is TRBV30; TRBD1 aligns across 7 bases. V lost 7 bases, J lost 7 bases, and 7 bases stayed unmatched. The germline V gene has CDR1 GTSNPN and CDR2 SVGIG (reference sequence). The CDR3 is 11 amino acids. CDR3 sequence reads: CAFVQGREQYF. DNA of the CDR3: TGTGCCTTCGTACAGGGGCGGGAGCAGTACTTC.

V and J are TRBV6-5 and TRBJ1-5, with 8 bases aligning to TRBD1. CDR1 MNHEY and CDR2 SVGAGI come from the germline V gene. V shed 11 bases and J 7 bases; nucleotides not matched to a gene: 10. This CDR3 has 13 amino acids. CDR3 protein: CAASQDRDQPQHF. Here the CDR3 DNA reads TGTGCCGCGTCACAGGACAGGGACCAGCCCCAGCATTTT.

In nucleotides, the CDR3 is TGTGCCAGCAGTCGAACGGGACAGGGGGCCAACGAGCAGTACTTC. Protein: CASSRTGQGANEQYF. The rearrangement joins TRBV28 to TRBJ2-7; 12 bases map to TRBD1. The CDR3 has 15 amino acids. Germline trimming cut 5 bases from V and 5 bases from J; bases unmatched to any gene: 7. The germline V gene has CDR1 MDHEN and CDR2 SYDVKM.